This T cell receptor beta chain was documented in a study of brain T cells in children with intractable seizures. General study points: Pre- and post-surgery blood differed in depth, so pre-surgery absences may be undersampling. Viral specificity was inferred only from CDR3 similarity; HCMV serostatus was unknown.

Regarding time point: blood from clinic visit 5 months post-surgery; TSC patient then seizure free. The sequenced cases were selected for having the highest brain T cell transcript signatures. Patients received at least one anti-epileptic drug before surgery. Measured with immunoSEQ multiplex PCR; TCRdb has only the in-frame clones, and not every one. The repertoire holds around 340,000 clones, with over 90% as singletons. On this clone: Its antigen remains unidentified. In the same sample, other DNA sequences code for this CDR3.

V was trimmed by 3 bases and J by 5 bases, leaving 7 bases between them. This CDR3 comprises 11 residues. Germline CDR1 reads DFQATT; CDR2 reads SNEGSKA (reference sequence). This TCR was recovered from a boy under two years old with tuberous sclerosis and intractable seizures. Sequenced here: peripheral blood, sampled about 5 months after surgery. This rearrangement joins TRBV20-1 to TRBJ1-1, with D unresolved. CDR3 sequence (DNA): TGCAGTGCTAGTTGGGGAACTGAAGCTTTCTTT. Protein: CSASWGTEAFF.